This TCR beta chain was found in a study of T-cell memory formation after mild COVID-19. TCRdb recomputed calls from the 5' RACE reads with MiXCR, one row per CDR3 protein. The data hold fewer than 90,000 distinct CDR3 sequences, with over 10% observed a single time. This clonotype was counted ten times or more. Germline V gene sequence: CDR1 LGHNA, CDR2 YSLEER. V lost 6 bases and J lost 2; bases outside the gene matches: 4. This CDR3 comprises 15 residues. V and J are TRBV4-3 and TRBJ2-1; 10 bases agree with TRBD2. The clonotype was recovered from a man between 18 and 29 years old who had mild COVID-19 (a few samples of this study predate the infection). Cell type and time point are not known. The sequenced material came from PBMCs or a T cell subset sorted from them (not recorded which). CDR3 DNA sequence: TGCGCCAGCAGACCCGGGACTAGCGCCTACAATGAGCAGTTCTTC. Its translation is CASRPGTSAYNEQFF.